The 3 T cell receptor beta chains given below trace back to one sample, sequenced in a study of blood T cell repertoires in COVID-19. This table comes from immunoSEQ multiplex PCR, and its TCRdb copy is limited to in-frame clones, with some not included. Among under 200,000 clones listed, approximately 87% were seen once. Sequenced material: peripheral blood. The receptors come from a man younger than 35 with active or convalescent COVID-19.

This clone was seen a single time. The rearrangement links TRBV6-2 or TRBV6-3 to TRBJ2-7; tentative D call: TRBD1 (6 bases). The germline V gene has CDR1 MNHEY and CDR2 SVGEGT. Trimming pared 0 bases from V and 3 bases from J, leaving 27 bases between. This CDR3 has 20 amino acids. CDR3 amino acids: CASSYSSSPNTGRRVYEQYF. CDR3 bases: TGTGCCAGCAGTTACTCGTCATCCCCTAACACAGGGCGTAGGGTCTACGAGCAGTACTTC.

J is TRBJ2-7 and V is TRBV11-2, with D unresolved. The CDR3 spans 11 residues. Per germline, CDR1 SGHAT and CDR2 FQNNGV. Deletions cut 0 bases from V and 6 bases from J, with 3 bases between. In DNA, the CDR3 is TGTGCCAGCAGCTTAGAGGCCGAGCAGTACTTC. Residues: CASSLEAEQYF.

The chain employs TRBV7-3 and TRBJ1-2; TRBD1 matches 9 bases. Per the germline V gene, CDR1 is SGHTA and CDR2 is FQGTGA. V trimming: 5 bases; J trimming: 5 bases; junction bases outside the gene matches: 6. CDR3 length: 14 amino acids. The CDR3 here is CASSRTGTGYGYTF. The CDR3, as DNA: TGTGCCAGCAGCCGTACCGGGACAGGGTATGGCTACACCTTC.